The present entry profiles one TCR beta chain with its context. Clones were read by immunoSEQ multiplex PCR, and TCRdb kept only the in-frame ones, dropping some. The sample has about 800,000 clones, about 96% seen once. The source of the sample is a study of shared clonotypes between healthy human individuals. The naive CD8 population came from CD45RO-negative cells selected for CCR7, without terminally differentiated effector memory CD45RA+ cells. The germline CDR1 and CDR2 sequences are SGDLS and YYNGEE. The CDR3 is 16 amino acids. With 0 bases removed from V and 6 bases from J, the gap between germline ends came to 16 bases.

What was sequenced was naive CD8+ T cells sorted from blood. The TCR was taken from a man younger than 45 in good health. The chain recombines TRBV9 with TRBJ2-4; no clear D gene. This CDR3 reads CASSVGADHLGNIQYF. The CDR3 DNA sequence: TGTGCCAGCAGCGTAGGCGCAGACCACTTGGGAAACATTCAGTACTTC.